This T cell receptor (beta chain) was observed in a study of blood T cell repertoires in COVID-19 (dated by TCRdb to 2020 to 2022). About the full investigation: Samples from collaborators originated in the United States, Italy and Spain and spanned both the acute and convalescent phases of COVID-19. The prospective study material was composed of cDNA or gDNA derived from T cells, B-cell-depleted T cells, or PBMCs. The dataset comprised deeply sampled blood TCRbeta repertoires from subjects exposed to, actively infected with, or recovered from COVID-19. A freely available public database, intended as a resource for researchers studying the immune response to SARS-CoV-2, is where the repertoires were released. Samples came from the ongoing ImmuneRACE study (first 160 participants) plus 1,254 subjects from 6 global collaborators. Nearly every sample came with metadata listing a de-identified subject ID, COVID-19 status, age in years and sex. Where available, HLA class I and class II types were taken from metadata supplied by the sample provider and were not determined by assay-based typing. Overall study outcomes, separate from this receptor: How much clinical and demographic metadata was included differed by source and by participant, and the metadata was provided uncurated.

Collaborating institutions collected whole blood in K2EDTA tubes following their own protocols. For TCRbeta analysis, collaborators shipped samples as frozen whole blood, isolated PBMCs, or DNA extracted from either of those sample types. Details on this clone: What antigen it recognizes has not been identified. No per-base quality is available; no much larger clone lies one base away.

TCRbeta CDR3 regions were amplified from genomic DNA using the immunoSEQ Assay, a bias-controlled multiplex PCR. The paper's processing steps were these. Within the assay, amplification of reference gene primers was used to estimate how many nucleated cells each sample contained. To quantify the absolute abundance of each unique TCRbeta CDR3 rearrangement, sequence reads were collapsed and filtered. Productive Simpson clonality was computed per sample as the square root of Simpson's diversity index over productive rearrangements. Entries here come from immuneACCESS through TCRdb and include only in-frame sequences with V and J called. Some clones fail to appear in such tables; in the studies checked, an unresolved V gene covers under half of the shortfall, and the cause of the remainder is unknown. From that table come the V and J calls and clone size; the DNA was used to work out D and trimming. In all, the sample holds 250,000 or so clones, and 86% of those were seen once. 6.2% of the sample is held by the ten biggest clonotypes.

CDR1 and CDR2 are drawn from the germline V gene: SGHRS, YFSETQ. Counted from cysteine to phenylalanine, this CDR3 has 16 amino acids. The CDR3 DNA has 48 bases and is translated from base 1. V has 4 bases trimmed and J has 2 bases trimmed; junction bases matching no gene number 2. Sequenced sample: peripheral blood. The sequence links TRBV5-1 to TRBJ2-5; TRBD2 fits 16 bases in the junction. This receptor was obtained from a man aged 55-75 years with acute or convalescent COVID-19. The CDR3 region reads CASSRGLAGGQETQYF. The base sequence is TGCGCCAGCAGCCGGGGACTAGCGGGAGGGCAAGAGACCCAGTACTTC.